Shown below are 5 T cell receptor beta chains from a single sample sequenced in a study of control samples from healthy donors and cancer patients. TCRdb's table, derived via immunoSEQ multiplex PCR, lists solely in-frame clones and lacks some. The sample lists about 130,000 clones, about nine tenths occurring once. The material sequenced was blood. These receptors came from a man aged 18-30 years in good health.

The chain combines TRBV3-1 (or the pseudogene TRBV3-2) with TRBJ2-3; D is uncertain. This CDR3 contains 12 residues. Germline CDR1 reads LGHDT; CDR2 reads YNNKEL (reference sequence). V shed 1 base and J shed 6 bases, with 5 bases lying between them. CDR3 amino acids: CASSQASDTQYF. CDR3 DNA: TGTGCCAGCAGCCAAGCATCCGATACGCAGTATTTT.

In this sample, this clone turned up once. CDR3 in DNA: TGTGCCAGCAGTAGGGGGGGGTACACTGAAGCTTTCTTT. Translating gives CASSRGGYTEAFF. The chain employs TRBV3-1 (or the pseudogene TRBV3-2) and TRBJ1-1; tentative D call: TRBD1 (6 bases). The germline V gene has CDR1 LGHDT and CDR2 YNNKEL (reference sequence). The CDR3 totals 13 residues. V was trimmed by 6 bases and J by 3 bases, leaving 11 bases between them.

CDR3 DNA sequence: TGCGCCAGCAGCTTGGGGCAGAAGAATTCACCCCTCCACTTT. Translation: CASSLGQKNSPLHF. The chain links TRBV5-1 to TRBJ1-6; D call uncertain. With 0 bases removed from V and 7 bases from J, the gap between germline ends came to 8 bases. CDR3 length: 14 amino acids. Germline V gene sequence: CDR1 SGHRS, CDR2 YFSETQ.

The chain employs TRBV7-9 and TRBJ2-1; 9 bases are shared with TRBD1. Germline trimming cut 5 bases from V and 8 bases from J; bases unmatched to any gene: 4. The CDR3 runs to 13 residues. Germline CDR1 and CDR2: SEHNR and FQNEAQ (reference sequence). The CDR3 loop is CASSRQGVDEQFF. The CDR3 nucleotides read TGTGCCAGCAGCAGACAGGGGGTCGATGAGCAGTTCTTC. Looking up the rest from reference TRBV7-9 and TRBJ2-1 gives the full variable domain: DTGVSQNPRHKITKRGQNVTFRCDPISEHNRLYWYRQTLGQGPEFLTYFQNEAQLEKSRLLSDRFSAERPKGSFSTLEIQRTEQGDSAMYLCASSRQGVDEQFFGPGTRLTVL.

The rearrangement links TRBV25-1 to TRBJ1-4, with D maybe TRBD1 (6 bases). The CDR3 spans 14 residues. The V gene lost 3 bases and the J gene lost 8 bases, with 13 bases spanning the gap. Germline CDR1 reads MGHDK; CDR2 reads SYGVNS. The CDR3 region has the DNA TGTGCCAGCAGTGATGACCGGACAGTAGAAAAACTGTTTTTT. Protein: CASSDDRTVEKLFF. The full variable domain, rest sourced from reference TRBV25-1 and TRBJ1-4, is EADIYQTPRYLVIGTGKKITLECSQTMGHDKMYWYQQDPGMELHLIHYSYGVNSTEKGDLSSESTVSRIRTEHFPLTLESARPSHTSQYLCASSDDRTVEKLFFGSGTQLSVL.